This record concerns one T cell receptor (beta chain) sequence. The antigen is not known. These data come from a study of neurological immune-mediated disorders. Study-level points and caveats: Whereas HTLV-1-associated myelopathy showed the most TCR clonal expansion, multiple sclerosis showed the least, with levels below those of healthy controls. The expanded clones of different subjects shared no CDR3 amino acid sequences (suggesting private repertoires in all groups). When grouped phylogenetically, the repertoires of 18 of the 34 multiple sclerosis patients fell together in one related-CDR3 cluster, which is a possible signature.

The germline V and J ends were trimmed by 1 base and 5 bases, with 9 bases remaining between them. Germline assignment: CDR1 LGHDT and CDR2 YNNKEL (reference sequence). The CDR3 is 13 amino acids. The cDNA came from 5'RACE, which used 10-nucleotide random UMIs. MiXCR, run by TCRdb on the 5' RACE reads, gives a single entry per CDR3 protein. The repertoire holds over 60,000 distinct CDR3 sequences, with less than 5.5% as singletons. The sequence was collected from a woman under 40 with multiple sclerosis. Sample: PBMCs. V and J are TRBV3-1 and TRBJ2-7; no firm D call. CDR3 region: CASSQGPSNEQYF. The CDR3, as DNA: TGTGCCAGCAGCCAAGGGCCGTCCAACGAGCAGTACTTC.